The clone carrying this TCR beta chain is a singleton in its sample. CDR1 is MGHDK and CDR2 is SYGVNS in the germline V gene. The CDR3 consists of 15 residues. V was trimmed by 7 bases and J by 5 bases, leaving 20 bases between them. This specimen comes from a study of blood T cell repertoires in COVID-19. The protocol was immunoSEQ multiplex PCR, while the TCRdb copy is restricted to in-frame clones and leaves out a portion. This sample yields fewer than 400,000 clones, of which 90% are seen a single time; around 4.2% belongs to the top ten. The source is a woman aged 25 to 39 who had been exposed to COVID-19. J is TRBJ1-1 and V is TRBV25-1; the D gene is possibly TRBD1 (5 bases). What was sequenced was PBMCs or T cells enriched from blood (not recorded which). CDR3 DNA sequence: TGTGCCAGCAAAGGGGCAGGTCACGCGGGGACTGAAGCTTTCTTT. It is translated as CASKGAGHAGTEAFF.